This T cell receptor (beta chain) derives from a study of CD8+ T cells in alopecia areata. This clone was observed a single time. Antigen: not known. Broader study findings: Clonality was higher in lesional than normal scalp, especially in alopecia totalis/universalis. Sequencing of scalp samples also includes resident alphabeta T cells from normal skin. Mice gave a clearer picture of TCR sharing than patients did, possibly for HLA-related reasons.

Peripheral blood and lesional scalp punch biopsies came from alopecia areata patients. Investigators isolated RNA and reverse transcribed it into cDNA to act as the sequencing template. The protocol was immunoSEQ multiplex PCR, while the TCRdb copy is restricted to in-frame clones and leaves out a portion. The table shows hundreds of thousands of clones, with 50% to 65% occurring only once. The sample was CD4+ T cells sorted from blood, taken at week 0. This sequence originates from a human donor with alopecia areata.

The CDR3 nucleotides are TGTGCCAGCAGCGTAGGACTAGCGGGAGTAGAGACCCAGTACTTC. The encoded protein is CASSVGLAGVETQYF. This chain connects TRBV7-8 to TRBJ2-5, with TRBD2 identical over 13 bases. Unmatched junction bases numbered 4, after V lost 5 bases and J lost 4 bases. Per germline, CDR1 SGHVS and CDR2 FQNEAQ. The CDR3 is 15 residues long.